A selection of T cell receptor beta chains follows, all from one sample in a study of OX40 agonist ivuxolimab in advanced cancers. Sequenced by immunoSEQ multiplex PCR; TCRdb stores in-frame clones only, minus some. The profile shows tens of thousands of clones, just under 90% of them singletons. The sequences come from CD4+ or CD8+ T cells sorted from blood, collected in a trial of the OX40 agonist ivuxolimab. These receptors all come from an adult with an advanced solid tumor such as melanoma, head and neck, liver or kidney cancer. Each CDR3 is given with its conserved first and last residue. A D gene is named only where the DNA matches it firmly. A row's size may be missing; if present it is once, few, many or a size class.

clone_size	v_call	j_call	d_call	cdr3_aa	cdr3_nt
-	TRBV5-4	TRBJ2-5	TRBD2	CASSPGPLRAGGKETQYF	TGTGCCAGCAGCCCCGGGCCCCTTAGAGCGGGAGGGAAAGAGACCCAGTACTTC
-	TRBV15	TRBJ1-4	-	CATSRDPGQHPFF	TGTGCCACCAGCAGAGATCCGGGGCAGCACCCCTTTTTT
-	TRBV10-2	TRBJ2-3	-	CASRSWGDSDTQYF	TGCGCCAGCCGGTCATGGGGGGATTCAGATACGCAGTATTTT
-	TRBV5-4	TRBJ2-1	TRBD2	CASSSPSGPQNEQFF	TGTGCCAGCAGCTCCCCTAGCGGCCCTCAGAATGAGCAGTTCTTC
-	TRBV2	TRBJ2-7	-	CASTPGDPGMPYEQYF	TGTGCCAGCACCCCAGGGGATCCAGGAATGCCCTACGAGCAGTACTTC
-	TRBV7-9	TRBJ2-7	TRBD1	CASSLAGQGAYEQYF	TGTGCCAGCAGCTTAGCGGGACAGGGGGCCTACGAGCAGTACTTC
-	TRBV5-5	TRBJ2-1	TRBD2	CASSLSSGSRGVSGNEQFF	TGTGCCAGCAGCTTGTCTAGCGGGAGTCGTGGCGTTTCAGGGAATGAGCAGTTCTTC
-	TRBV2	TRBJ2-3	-	CASTKTDTQYF	TGTGCCAGCACGAAAACAGATACGCAGTATTTT
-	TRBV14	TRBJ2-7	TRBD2	CASSRGLAPIYEQYF	TGTGCCAGCAGCCGAGGACTAGCGCCGATCTACGAGCAGTACTTC
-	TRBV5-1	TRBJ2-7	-	CASSLEGLGEQYF	TGCGCCAGCAGCTTAGAGGGTCTAGGGGAGCAGTACTTC
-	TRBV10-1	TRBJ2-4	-	CASSEGRTKNIQYF	TGCGCCAGCAGTGAAGGGAGAACCAAAAACATTCAGTACTTC
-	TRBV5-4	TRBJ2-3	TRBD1	CASSPLGQGGTDTQYF	TGTGCCAGCAGCCCACTCGGACAGGGTGGCACAGATACGCAGTATTTT
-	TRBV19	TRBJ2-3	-	CASSIGRGDTQYF	TGTGCCAGTAGTATAGGGCGGGGAGATACGCAGTATTTT
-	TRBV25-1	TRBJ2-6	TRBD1	CASSSPQGSSGANVLTF	TGTGCCAGCAGTTCCCCACAGGGGAGCTCTGGGGCCAACGTCCTGACTTTC
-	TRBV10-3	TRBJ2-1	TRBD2	CAISFLAGALRDEQFF	TGTGCCATCAGTTTTTTAGCGGGAGCCCTCCGGGATGAGCAGTTCTTC
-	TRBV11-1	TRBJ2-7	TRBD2	CASSSGRSRSYEQYF	TGTGCCAGCAGCTCCGGGAGGTCTCGATCCTACGAGCAGTACTTC
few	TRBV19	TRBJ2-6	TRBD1	CASGQGRANVLTF	TGTGCCAGTGGACAGGGCAGGGCCAACGTCCTGACTTTC
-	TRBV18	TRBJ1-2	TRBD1	CASSPRLMGQGAGGDGYTF	TGTGCCAGCTCACCACGACTGATGGGACAGGGGGCGGGTGGCGATGGCTACACCTTC
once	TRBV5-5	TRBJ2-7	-	CASSLHNEQYF	TGTGCCAGCAGCCTACACAACGAGCAGTACTTC
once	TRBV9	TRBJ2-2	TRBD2	CASSVKTSGANTGELFF	TGTGCCAGCAGCGTCAAGACTAGCGGGGCGAACACCGGGGAGCTGTTTTTT
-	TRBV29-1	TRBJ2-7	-	CSVAGNYEQYF	TGCAGCGTTGCAGGGAACTACGAGCAGTACTTC
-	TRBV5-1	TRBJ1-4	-	CASSLDGPGYEKLFF	TGCGCCAGCAGCTTGGATGGGCCAGGATATGAAAAACTGTTTTTT
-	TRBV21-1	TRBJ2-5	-	CATPGNRGPGETQYF	TGTGCCACGCCCGGGAACAGGGGGCCAGGAGAGACCCAGTACTTC
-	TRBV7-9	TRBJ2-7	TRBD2	CASSSDVAGAVYEQYF	TGTGCCAGCAGCTCCGACGTAGCGGGAGCAGTTTACGAGCAGTACTTC
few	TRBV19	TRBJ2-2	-	CASSTLLVTGELFF	TGTGCCAGTAGTACTTTACTAGTAACCGGGGAGCTGTTTTTT
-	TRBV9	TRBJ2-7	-	CASSVEGGVGLLTEQYF	TGTGCCAGCAGCGTAGAGGGAGGAGTGGGACTCCTAACGGAGCAGTACTTC
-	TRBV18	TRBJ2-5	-	CASSPIFQDTRETQYF	TGTGCCAGCTCACCAATCTTCCAGGACACTAGAGAGACCCAGTACTTC
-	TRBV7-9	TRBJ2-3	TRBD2	CASSVTSGTQYF	TGTGCCAGCAGCGTGACTAGCGGGACGCAGTATTTT
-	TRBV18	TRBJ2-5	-	CASSPPDGRETQYF	TGTGCCAGCTCACCACCGGACGGGAGAGAGACCCAGTACTTC
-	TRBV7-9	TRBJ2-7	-	CASSLVNSYEQYF	TGTGCCAGCAGCTTAGTGAACTCCTACGAGCAGTACTTC
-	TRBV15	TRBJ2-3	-	CATSRERGAYTHTDTQYF	TGTGCCACCAGCAGAGAGAGGGGGGCTTACACCCACACAGATACGCAGTATTTT
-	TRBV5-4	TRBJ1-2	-	CASSLEHPNYGYTF	TGTGCCAGCAGCTTGGAACACCCCAACTATGGCTACACCTTC
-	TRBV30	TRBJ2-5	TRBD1	CAWRKRGGLGETQYF	TGTGCCTGGAGGAAACGAGGGGGCTTGGGGGAGACCCAGTACTTC
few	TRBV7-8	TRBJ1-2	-	CASSHLRVPGYGYTF	TGTGCCAGCAGCCATCTCCGGGTTCCCGGCTATGGCTACACCTTC
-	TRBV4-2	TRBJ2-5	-	CASSQEGLAHEPYQETQYF	TGTGCCAGCAGCCAAGAAGGGCTAGCTCACGAACCGTACCAAGAGACCCAGTACTTC
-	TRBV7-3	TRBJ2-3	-	CASSLRNTDTQYF	TGTGCCAGCAGCTTAAGGAACACAGATACGCAGTATTTT
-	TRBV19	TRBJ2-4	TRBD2	CASSQQPAGGLRAKNIQYF	TGTGCCAGTAGTCAGCAACCAGCGGGAGGCCTGAGAGCCAAAAACATTCAGTACTTC
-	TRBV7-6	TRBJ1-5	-	CASSFGVNQPQHF	TGTGCCAGCAGCTTCGGCGTAAATCAGCCCCAGCATTTT
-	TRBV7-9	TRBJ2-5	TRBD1	CASSSLWAGGRETQYF	TGTGCCAGCAGCTCCCTGTGGGCAGGGGGCCGAGAGACCCAGTACTTC
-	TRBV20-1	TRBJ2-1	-	CSALDWQQFF	TGCAGTGCACTCGACTGGCAGCAGTTCTTC
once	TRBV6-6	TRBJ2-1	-	CASSYSFNEQFF	TGTGCCAGCAGTTACTCCTTCAATGAGCAGTTCTTC
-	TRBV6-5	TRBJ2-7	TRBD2	CASSYAGTSGNYEQYF	TGTGCCAGCAGTTACGCAGGGACTAGCGGGAACTACGAGCAGTACTTC
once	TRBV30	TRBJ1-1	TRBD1	CAWSVQRRWTGGENTEAFF	TGTGCCTGGAGTGTACAGCGACGATGGACAGGGGGTGAGAACACTGAAGCTTTCTTT
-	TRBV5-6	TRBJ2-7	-	CASSARQVYEQYF	TGTGCCAGCAGCGCCCGACAGGTTTACGAGCAGTACTTC
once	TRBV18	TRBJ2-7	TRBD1	CASSPFAGTGTSYEQYF	TGTGCCAGCTCACCATTCGCCGGGACAGGGACCTCCTACGAGCAGTACTTC
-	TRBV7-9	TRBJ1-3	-	CASSLMRAGGNTIYF	TGTGCCAGCAGCTTAATGAGAGCGGGGGGAAACACCATATATTTT
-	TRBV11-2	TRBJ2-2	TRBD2	CASPRTSMTTGELFF	TGTGCCAGCCCGAGGACTAGTATGACCACCGGGGAGCTGTTTTTT
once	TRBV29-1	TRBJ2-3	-	CSVDFYSTDTQYF	TGCAGCGTTGACTTTTATAGCACAGATACGCAGTATTTT
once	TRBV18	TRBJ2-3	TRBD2	CASSPRASGSFTDTQYF	TGTGCCAGCTCACCAAGGGCTAGCGGGAGTTTCACAGATACGCAGTATTTT
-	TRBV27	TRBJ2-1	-	CASSFNLGNEQFF	TGTGCCAGCAGTTTCAACTTGGGCAATGAGCAGTTCTTC
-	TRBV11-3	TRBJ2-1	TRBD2	CASSRGLADYNEQFF	TGTGCCAGCAGCCGCGGACTAGCGGACTACAATGAGCAGTTCTTC
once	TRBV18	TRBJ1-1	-	CASSQEGLGTEAFF	TGTGCCAGCTCACAAGAGGGCTTGGGCACTGAAGCTTTCTTT
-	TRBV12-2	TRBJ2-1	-	CASRLGPDNEQFF	TGTGCAAGTCGCTTAGGCCCTGACAATGAGCAGTTCTTC
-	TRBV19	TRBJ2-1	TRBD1	CASSRFGQGRNEQFF	TGTGCCAGTAGTAGGTTTGGACAGGGGCGCAATGAGCAGTTCTTC
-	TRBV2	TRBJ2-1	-	CASGLRAHNEQFF	TGTGCCAGCGGATTGAGGGCCCACAATGAGCAGTTCTTC
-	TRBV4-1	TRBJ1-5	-	CASSRGLRSNQPQHF	TGCGCCAGCAGCCGGGGGTTGAGGAGCAATCAGCCCCAGCATTTT
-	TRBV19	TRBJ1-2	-	CASRLTTNYGYTF	TGTGCCAGTAGACTTACTACTAACTATGGCTACACCTTC
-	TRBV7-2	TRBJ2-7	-	CASSSGTFRYEQYF	TGTGCCAGCAGCTCCGGGACATTTAGATACGAGCAGTACTTC
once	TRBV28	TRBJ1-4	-	CASNPGGLGRANEKLFF	TGTGCCAGCAACCCTGGAGGTTTGGGACGGGCTAATGAAAAACTGTTTTTT